These T cell receptor beta chains were read from a single sample in a study of blood T cell repertoires in COVID-19. Sequencing was performed with immunoSEQ multiplex PCR; in TCRdb, only in-frame clones are kept and a portion is missing. The data show 67,000 or so clones, over 65% seen once. Sequencing was done on a sample of peripheral blood. Receptors originate from a woman in her sixties or seventies with acute or convalescent COVID-19. Each CDR3 is given with its conserved first and last residue. The D gene is left open where the match is weak. The size of a clone is reported for some rows only, either as once, few or many, or as a class for expanded clones.

size: few; J: TRBJ1-5; V: TRBV19; D: -; DNA: TGTGCCAGTAGTCCGACCTGGCGGGTTCATCAGCCCCAGCATTTT; CDR3: CASSPTWRVHQPQHF
size: -; J: TRBJ2-1; V: TRBV5-1; D: TRBD1; DNA: TGCGCCAGCAGCTTGACAGGGGCTGGGCAGTACGATGAGCAGTTCTTC; CDR3: CASSLTGAGQYDEQFF
size: few; J: TRBJ2-2; V: TRBV2; D: -; DNA: TGTGCCAGCAGTGAAGGGGTGCGGGCCACCGGGGAGCTGTTTTTT; CDR3: CASSEGVRATGELFF
size: once; J: TRBJ2-2; V: TRBV27; D: -; DNA: TGTGCCAGCAGTTTAACTTCAGGGCGGGAGCTGTTTTTT; CDR3: CASSLTSGRELFF
size: -; J: TRBJ2-1; V: TRBV5-1; D: -; DNA: TGCGCCAGCAGCTTGCAAGGAACAGACTCCTACAATGAGCAGTTCTTC; CDR3: CASSLQGTDSYNEQFF
size: -; J: TRBJ2-5; V: TRBV19; D: -; DNA: TGTGCCAGTAGTACCCCCGGGACACCAGACGAGACCCAGTACTTC; CDR3: CASSTPGTPDETQYF
size: -; J: TRBJ1-1; V: TRBV18; D: -; DNA: TGTGCCAGCTCACCATCAGGGAACACTGAAGCTTTCTTT; CDR3: CASSPSGNTEAFF
size: -; J: TRBJ1-1; V: TRBV19; D: TRBD1; DNA: TGTGCCAGTAGCCGGCAGGGGGCGGCGAACACTGAAGCTTTCTTT; CDR3: CASSRQGAANTEAFF
size: -; J: TRBJ2-2; V: TRBV2; D: TRBD2; DNA: TGTGCCACGAAGGTGGCGGGGGGAAACACCGGGGAGCTGTTTTTT; CDR3: CATKVAGGNTGELFF
size: -; J: TRBJ2-2; V: TRBV19; D: -; DNA: TGTGCCAGTAGGACAGCCACGAACACCGGGGAGCTGTTTTTT; CDR3: CASRTATNTGELFF
size: -; J: TRBJ1-1; V: TRBV28; D: TRBD1; DNA: TGTGCCAGCAGTTTTCAGGGGGCTCGGAACACTGAAGCTTTCTTT; CDR3: CASSFQGARNTEAFF
size: -; J: TRBJ1-6; V: TRBV7-8; D: -; DNA: TGTGCCAGCAGCCCCGGACAGATAGACTCACCCCTCCACTTT; CDR3: CASSPGQIDSPLHF
size: few; J: TRBJ2-1; V: TRBV6-4; D: TRBD2; DNA: TGTGCCAGCAGTGAGTTCAGAGCGGGGGTAATCTCCTACAATGAGCAGTTCTTC; CDR3: CASSEFRAGVISYNEQFF
size: -; J: TRBJ2-3; V: TRBV16; D: TRBD1; DNA: TGTGCCAGCAGCCCCACCGGGACAGGGGTCACAGATACGCAGTATTTT; CDR3: CASSPTGTGVTDTQYF
size: -; J: TRBJ2-5; V: TRBV3-1/TRBV3-2; D: -; DNA: TGTGCCAGCAGCCAAAGCGACAGTTTTGCCCAAGAGACCCAGTACTTC; CDR3: CASSQSDSFAQETQYF
size: -; J: TRBJ2-3; V: TRBV27; D: TRBD1; DNA: TGTGCCAGCAGACTAAGGGACAGGGGCACAGATACGCAGTATTTT; CDR3: CASRLRDRGTDTQYF
size: -; J: TRBJ1-5; V: TRBV21-1; D: -; DNA: TGTGCCAGGGGGACAGGGGGCGAGAATCAGCCCCAGCATTTT; CDR3: CARGTGGENQPQHF
size: -; J: TRBJ2-1; V: TRBV6-5; D: TRBD2; DNA: TGTGCCGTCCGGGGTGGGGGAGGGAATGAGCAGTTCTTC; CDR3: CAVRGGGGNEQFF
size: -; J: TRBJ1-5; V: TRBV27; D: TRBD1; DNA: TGTGCCAGCAGTCCGGGACAGGGCTTGGGTCAGCCCCAGCATTTT; CDR3: CASSPGQGLGQPQHF
size: -; J: TRBJ1-3; V: TRBV4-1; D: -; DNA: TGCGCCAGCAGCCAAGTGTGGGGCCTTGGAAACACCATATATTTT; CDR3: CASSQVWGLGNTIYF
size: -; J: TRBJ2-1; V: TRBV29-1; D: -; DNA: TGCAGCGTCTATCAAAGCGGGTCTTACAATGAGCAGTTCTTC; CDR3: CSVYQSGSYNEQFF
size: -; J: TRBJ1-4; V: TRBV7-9; D: -; DNA: TGTGCCAGCAGCTTTACAGGAGAAAAACTGTTTTTT; CDR3: CASSFTGEKLFF
size: -; J: TRBJ1-3; V: TRBV27; D: -; DNA: TGTGCCAGCAGCTCCCGGCTAGGTTCAACTGGAAACACCATATATTTT; CDR3: CASSSRLGSTGNTIYF
size: -; J: TRBJ2-7; V: TRBV2; D: -; DNA: TGTGCCAGCAGGAAGGGGACTACCGGGGGCTGGGAGCAGTACTTC; CDR3: CASRKGTTGGWEQYF
size: -; J: TRBJ1-2; V: TRBV6-5; D: TRBD1; DNA: TGTGCCAGCAGGCGACAGGGAGTGAGGAGGGATGGCTACACCTTC; CDR3: CASRRQGVRRDGYTF
size: -; J: TRBJ2-1; V: TRBV6-6; D: TRBD2; DNA: TGTGCCAGCAGTCGATCCGGGACTAGCACTCCCAATGAGCAGTTCTTC; CDR3: CASSRSGTSTPNEQFF
size: -; J: TRBJ2-5; V: TRBV5-1; D: TRBD1; DNA: TGCGCCAGCAGCTCGTACAGGGGACCTCAAGAGACCCAGTACTTC; CDR3: CASSSYRGPQETQYF
size: -; J: TRBJ2-7; V: TRBV5-4; D: -; DNA: TGTGCCAGCAGCCTTAGCTCCTACGAGCAGTACTTC; CDR3: CASSLSSYEQYF
size: -; J: TRBJ2-1; V: TRBV7-9; D: TRBD2; DNA: TGTGCCAGCAGCTGGGCGGGAGCGACAAATGAGCAGTTCTTC; CDR3: CASSWAGATNEQFF
size: -; J: TRBJ1-1; V: TRBV6-5; D: TRBD1; DNA: TGTGCCAGCACCTATAGACAGGGGCGGACTGAAGCTTTCTTT; CDR3: CASTYRQGRTEAFF
size: -; J: TRBJ2-7; V: TRBV27; D: -; DNA: TGTGCCAGCAGTGCCACGACAGGTTCCTACGAGCAGTACTTC; CDR3: CASSATTGSYEQYF
size: -; J: TRBJ2-1; V: TRBV9; D: TRBD2; DNA: TGTGCCAGCAGCGTAGGGACTAGCGGGAGGTATGGGGATGAGCAGTTCTTC; CDR3: CASSVGTSGRYGDEQFF
size: once; J: TRBJ2-1; V: TRBV5-4; D: TRBD1; DNA: TGTGCCAGCAGCTTGGAAACAGGGGGATACAATGAGCAGTTCTTC; CDR3: CASSLETGGYNEQFF
size: -; J: TRBJ2-7; V: TRBV6-6; D: -; DNA: TGTGCCAGCACCCCCGACAGTTACGAGCAGTACTTC; CDR3: CASTPDSYEQYF
size: once; J: TRBJ1-5; V: TRBV19; D: TRBD1; DNA: TGTGCCAGTAGTATAATCGGCGGGACAGGGAGCAATCAGCCCCAGCATTTT; CDR3: CASSIIGGTGSNQPQHF
size: many; J: TRBJ2-5; V: TRBV29-1; D: TRBD2; DNA: TGCAGCGTCCTCGGGGGGGAGGGAGAGACCCAGTACTTC; CDR3: CSVLGGEGETQYF